The entry that follows covers one TCR beta chain sequence. The data belong to a study of blood T cell repertoires in COVID-19. The protocol was immunoSEQ multiplex PCR, while the TCRdb copy is restricted to in-frame clones and leaves out a portion. The sample gives fewer than 95,000 clones, roughly nine tenths of which show up once; around 8.6% is in the top ten. The V gene lost 5 bases and the J gene lost 8 bases, with 16 bases spanning the gap. The CDR3 length is 15 residues. The germline V gene has CDR1 LNHNV and CDR2 YYDKDF (reference sequence). The receptor's source is a man between 45 and 60 years old with acute or convalescent COVID-19. The sequenced sample was peripheral blood. The chain is built from TRBV15 and TRBJ1-6; D unclear. In DNA, the CDR3 is TGTGCCACCAGCCAGGTCGCGAGTGCCTATTCACCCCTCCACTTT. Translated, it gives CATSQVASAYSPLHF.